Below, one T cell receptor (beta chain) is given with its context. Antigen unknown. Per the germline V gene, CDR1 is MNHNS and CDR2 is SASEGT. The V end lost 8 bases, the J end lost 4 bases, and 20 bases lay between the germline ends. The CDR3 length is 15 residues. This sample is drawn from a study of radiation and T cells in renal cell carcinoma. Across the study: Nephrectomy followed 15 Gy stereotactic body radiation by 4 weeks. General study results and limits: In blood, top tumor clones expanded by 2 weeks, shrinking by 4. No pretreatment tumor biopsies were available for baseline clonotypes.

TCRdb's copy holds only in-frame clones and misses some; the assay was immunoSEQ multiplex PCR. This sample has about 95,000 clones, with 65% to 90% found just once. Time point reported: baseline pretreatment blood. The treatment denotes: 15 Gy SBRT to primary tumor, nephrectomy 4 weeks later. Radiation-treated patients gave blood at baseline, week 2 and week 4. The V and J genes are TRBV6-1 and TRBJ1-2; D possibly corresponds to TRBD1 (6 bases). Specimen: blood, collected from a patient whose treatment included radiotherapy and nephrectomy. The receptor was derived from a man in his forties or fifties with renal cell carcinoma. Here the CDR3 reads CASRHEGRGAYGYTF. In nucleotides, the CDR3 is TGTGCCAGCCGACATGAGGGCAGGGGTGCCTATGGCTACACCTTC.